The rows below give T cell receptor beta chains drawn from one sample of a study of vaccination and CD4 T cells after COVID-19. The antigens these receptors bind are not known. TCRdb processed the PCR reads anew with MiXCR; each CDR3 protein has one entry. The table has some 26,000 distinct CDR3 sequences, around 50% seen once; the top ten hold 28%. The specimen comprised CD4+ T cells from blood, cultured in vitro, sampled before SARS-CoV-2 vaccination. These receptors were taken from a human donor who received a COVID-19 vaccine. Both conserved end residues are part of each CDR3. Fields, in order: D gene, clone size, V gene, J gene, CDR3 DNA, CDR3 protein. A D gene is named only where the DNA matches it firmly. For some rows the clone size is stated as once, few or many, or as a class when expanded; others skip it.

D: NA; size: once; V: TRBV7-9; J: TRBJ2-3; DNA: TGTGCCAGCAGCTTTGGAACAGATACGCAGTATTTT; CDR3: CASSFGTDTQYF
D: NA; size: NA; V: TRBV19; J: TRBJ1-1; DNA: TGTGCCAGTAGACAGGCAGACACTGAAGCTTTCTTT; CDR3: CASRQADTEAFF
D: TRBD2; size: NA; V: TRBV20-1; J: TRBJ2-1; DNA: TGCAGTGCTAGACCCCCGGGGGGGCGTCCGGATGAGCAGTTCTTC; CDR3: CSARPPGGRPDEQFF
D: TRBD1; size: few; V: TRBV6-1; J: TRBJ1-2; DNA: TGTGCCAGCAATCCCGACAGGGGGTTAAACTATGGCTACACCTTC; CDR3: CASNPDRGLNYGYTF
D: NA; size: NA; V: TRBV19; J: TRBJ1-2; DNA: TGTGCCAGTAGTATCGTTACAGGGACGAGTCGAGATGGCTACACCTTC; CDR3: CASSIVTGTSRDGYTF
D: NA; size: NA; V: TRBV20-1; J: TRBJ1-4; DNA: TGCAGTGCTAGAGGAGGGTCTAATGAAAAACTGTTTTTT; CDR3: CSARGGSNEKLFF
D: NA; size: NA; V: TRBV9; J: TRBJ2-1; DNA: TGTGCCAGCAGCGTAGACGGGGGCGAGGGCGACAATGAGCAGTTCTTC; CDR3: CASSVDGGEGDNEQFF
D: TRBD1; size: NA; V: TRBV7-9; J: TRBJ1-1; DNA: TGTGCCCCAGTAGGGCGCGACGGCAGGGGGCGAGTACCTGAAGCTTTCTTT; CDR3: CAPVGRDGRGRVPEAFF
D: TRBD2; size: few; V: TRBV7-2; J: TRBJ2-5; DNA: TGTGCCAGCAGCTTAGGGGGGGGGACGCGGTACTTC; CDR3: CASSLGGGTRYF
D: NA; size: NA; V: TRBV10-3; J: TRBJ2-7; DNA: TGTGCCATCGGGGGGCCCACCACTCCCGAGCAGTACTTC; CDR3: CAIGGPTTPEQYF
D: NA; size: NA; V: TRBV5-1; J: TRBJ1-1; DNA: TGCGCCAGCGGACTACAGGGAGCTGAAGCTTTCTTT; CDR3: CASGLQGAEAFF
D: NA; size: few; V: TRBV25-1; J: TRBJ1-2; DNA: TGTGCCAGCAGTGGACGGGAGAGCAATTATGGCTACACCTTC; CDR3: CASSGRESNYGYTF
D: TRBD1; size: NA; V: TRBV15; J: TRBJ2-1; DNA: TGTGCCACCAGCAGACCTCTATCCAGGGGGCATTGGCAGTTCTTC; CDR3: CATSRPLSRGHWQFF
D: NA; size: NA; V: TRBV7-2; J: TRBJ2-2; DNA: TGTGCCAGCAGCTGGACAGTGAACACCGGGGAGCTGTTTTTT; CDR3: CASSWTVNTGELFF
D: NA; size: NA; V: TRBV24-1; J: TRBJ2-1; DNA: TGTGCCACCAGTGATCCTCTGGGAGATACCTACAATGAGCAGTTCTTC; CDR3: CATSDPLGDTYNEQFF
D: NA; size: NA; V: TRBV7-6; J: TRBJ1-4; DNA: TGTGCCAGCAGCTCCGCCTCTTTGACCCGGGTTGAAAAACTGTTTTTT; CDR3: CASSSASLTRVEKLFF
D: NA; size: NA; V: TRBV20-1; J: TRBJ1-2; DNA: TGCAGTGGGACGGACGGATACTATGGCTACACCTTC; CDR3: CSGTDGYYGYTF
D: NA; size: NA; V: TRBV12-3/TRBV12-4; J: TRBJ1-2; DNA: TGTGCCAGCCGAAACCTGCGGCGATCCGTCGCTGATGGCTACACCTTC; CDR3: CASRNLRRSVADGYTF
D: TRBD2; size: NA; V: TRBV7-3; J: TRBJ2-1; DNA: TGTGCCAGCAGCTTCTCTAGCGGGGGGGCCTCCAATGAGCAGTTCTTC; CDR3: CASSFSSGGASNEQFF
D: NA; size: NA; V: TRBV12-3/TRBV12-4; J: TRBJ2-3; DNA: TGTGCCAGCAGTCCAGCCTGGGGCCCCAGCACAGATACGCAGTATTTT; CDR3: CASSPAWGPSTDTQYF
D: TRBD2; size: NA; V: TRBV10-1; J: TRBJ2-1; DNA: TGCGCCAGCAGTGAGTCGGGTCTAGCGGGGGTTGTTGAGCAGTTCTTC; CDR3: CASSESGLAGVVEQFF
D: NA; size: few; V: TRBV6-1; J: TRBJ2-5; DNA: TGTGCCAGCCGGGGTTTCGGGGAGACCCAGTACTTC; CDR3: CASRGFGETQYF
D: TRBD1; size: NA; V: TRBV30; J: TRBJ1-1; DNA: TGTGCCTGGAGTGAAAAAGGGGGCACAAATGAAGCTTTCTTT; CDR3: CAWSEKGGTNEAFF
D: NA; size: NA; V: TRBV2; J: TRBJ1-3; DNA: TGTGCCAGCAGGCAAATGACAGGTTACTCTGGAAACACCATATATTTT; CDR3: CASRQMTGYSGNTIYF
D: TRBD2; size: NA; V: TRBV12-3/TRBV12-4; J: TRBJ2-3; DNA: TGTGCCAGCAGTTTTTCCCCTAGCGGGAGCACAGATACGCAGTATTTT; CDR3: CASSFSPSGSTDTQYF
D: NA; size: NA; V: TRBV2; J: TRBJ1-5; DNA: TGTGCCAGCAGTCACCGGGACTTCAATCAGCCCCAGCATTTT; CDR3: CASSHRDFNQPQHF
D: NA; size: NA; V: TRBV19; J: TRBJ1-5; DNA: TGTGCCAGTAGTAGGTCAGTCCTAAGGGCCCAGCATTTT; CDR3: CASSRSVLRAQHF
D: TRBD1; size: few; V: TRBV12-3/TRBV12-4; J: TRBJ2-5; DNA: TGTGCCAGCAGTTTTGGGGGAGAGGGGGCAGAGACCCAGTACTTC; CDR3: CASSFGGEGAETQYF
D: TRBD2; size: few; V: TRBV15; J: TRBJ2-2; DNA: TGTGCCACCAGCAGAGATGGGGGACTAGCGGGCACCGGGGAGCTGTTTTTT; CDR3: CATSRDGGLAGTGELFF
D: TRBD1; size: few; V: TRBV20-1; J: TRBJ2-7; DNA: TGCAGTGCCGGGACAGACCCCTACGAGCAGTACTTC; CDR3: CSAGTDPYEQYF
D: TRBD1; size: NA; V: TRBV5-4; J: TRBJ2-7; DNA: TGTGCCAGCAGGAGACAGGGGGCGATCTACGAGCAGTACTTC; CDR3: CASRRQGAIYEQYF
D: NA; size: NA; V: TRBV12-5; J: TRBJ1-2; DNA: TGTGCTAGTGGACCCCCCGGTGAAGTAGCCCCCCGAAGTAACTATGGCTACACCTTC; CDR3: CASGPPGEVAPRSNYGYTF
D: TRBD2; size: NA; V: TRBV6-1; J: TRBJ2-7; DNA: TGTGCCAGCAGTGCACGGACTAGAAGACTCTACGAGCAGTACTTC; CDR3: CASSARTRRLYEQYF
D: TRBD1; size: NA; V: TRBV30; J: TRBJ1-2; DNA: TGTGCCTGGAGTTCAAAGAATGGACAGGGGGTCTATGGCTACACCTTC; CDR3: CAWSSKNGQGVYGYTF
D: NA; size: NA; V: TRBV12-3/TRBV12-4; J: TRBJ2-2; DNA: TGTGCCAGCGTTAGAAACACCGGGGAGCTGTTTTTT; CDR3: CASVRNTGELFF
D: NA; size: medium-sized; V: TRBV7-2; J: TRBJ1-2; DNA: TGTGCCAGCAGCTTAGAGCGCAACAGAGGCCTAAACTATGGCTACACCTTC; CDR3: CASSLERNRGLNYGYTF
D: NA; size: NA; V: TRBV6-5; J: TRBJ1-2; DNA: TGTGCCAGCAGTTCCACAGGGAGTAACTATGGCTACACCTTC; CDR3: CASSSTGSNYGYTF
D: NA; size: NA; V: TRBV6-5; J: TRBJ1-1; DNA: TGTGCCAGCAGTTCTACAGGGAACACTGAAGCTTTCTTT; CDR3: CASSSTGNTEAFF
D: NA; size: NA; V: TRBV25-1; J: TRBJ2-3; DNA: TGTGCCAGCAGTGAGGGACCAAGCACAGATACGCAGTATTTT; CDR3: CASSEGPSTDTQYF
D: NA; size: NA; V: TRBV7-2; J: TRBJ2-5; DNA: NA; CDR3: CASSFYICSTRAGGLEETQYF
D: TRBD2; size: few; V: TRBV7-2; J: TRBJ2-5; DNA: TGTGCCAGCAGCTTAGATTTAGCGGGGGAACAAGAGACCCAGTACTTC; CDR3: CASSLDLAGEQETQYF
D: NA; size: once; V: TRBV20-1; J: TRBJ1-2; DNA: TGCAGTGCTAGAGATGACAGTCACTATGGCTACACCTTC; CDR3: CSARDDSHYGYTF
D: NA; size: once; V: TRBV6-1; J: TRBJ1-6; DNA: TGTGCCAGCAGTGAAAGGGCAGGGCGTAATTCACCCCTCCACTTT; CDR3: CASSERAGRNSPLHF
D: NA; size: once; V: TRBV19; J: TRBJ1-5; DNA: TGTGCCAGTAGTATAGGCTACAAGAATCAGCCCCAGCATTTT; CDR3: CASSIGYKNQPQHF
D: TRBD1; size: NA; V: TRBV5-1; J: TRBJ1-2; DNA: TGCGCCAGCAGCTTGGTTAGACAGGGGGATGGCTACACCTTC; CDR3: CASSLVRQGDGYTF
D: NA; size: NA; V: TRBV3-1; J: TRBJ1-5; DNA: TGTGCCAGCAGCACCGGGTGGGGCAATCAGCCCCAGCATTTT; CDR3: CASSTGWGNQPQHF
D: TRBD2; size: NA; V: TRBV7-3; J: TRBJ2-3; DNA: TGTGCCAGCAGCTTATCTCCGGGACTAGCGGGGGAAGATACGCAGTATTTT; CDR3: CASSLSPGLAGEDTQYF
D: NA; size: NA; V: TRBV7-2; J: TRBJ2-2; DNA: TGTGCCAGCAGCCTGAAGTTCGGTTCCGCCGGGGAGCTGTTTTTT; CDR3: CASSLKFGSAGELFF
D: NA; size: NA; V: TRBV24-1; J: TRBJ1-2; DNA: TGTGCCACCAGTGATTGGACGGTAGGGTTGTCCGACGCTAACTATGGCTACACCTTC; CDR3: CATSDWTVGLSDANYGYTF
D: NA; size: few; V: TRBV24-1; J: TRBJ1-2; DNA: TGTGCCACCAGTGAGGTTGGCTATGGCTACACCTTC; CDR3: CATSEVGYGYTF
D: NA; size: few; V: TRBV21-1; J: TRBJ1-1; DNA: TGTGCCAGCAGCAACCCAGGGGTGGACACTGAAGCTTTCTTT; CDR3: CASSNPGVDTEAFF
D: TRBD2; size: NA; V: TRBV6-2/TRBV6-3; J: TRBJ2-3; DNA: TGTGCCAGCAGTTACTCGAGGGTTAGCGGGCCTACTACGGGAGATACGCAGTATTTT; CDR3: CASSYSRVSGPTTGDTQYF
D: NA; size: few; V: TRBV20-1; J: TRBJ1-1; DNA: TGCAGTGCTAGAGGGCCAGGTGTTTTCACTGAAGCTTTCTTT; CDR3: CSARGPGVFTEAFF
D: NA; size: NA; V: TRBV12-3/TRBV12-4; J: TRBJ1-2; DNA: TGTGCCAGCAGTAGAGACAGGAATCACTATGGCTACACCTTC; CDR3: CASSRDRNHYGYTF
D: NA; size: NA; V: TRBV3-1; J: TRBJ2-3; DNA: TGTGCCAGCAGCCAAGATGCGGCGACAGATACGCAGTATTTT; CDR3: CASSQDAATDTQYF
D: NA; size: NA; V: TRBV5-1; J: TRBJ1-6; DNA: TGCGCCAGCCGGCCAAATCCCGGGTCACCCCTCCACTTT; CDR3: CASRPNPGSPLHF
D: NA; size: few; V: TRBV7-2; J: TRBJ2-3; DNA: TGTGCCAGCAGCATTGGGCGGGGAAGTGGGGGAAGGGGCACAGATACGCAGTATTTT; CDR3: CASSIGRGSGGRGTDTQYF